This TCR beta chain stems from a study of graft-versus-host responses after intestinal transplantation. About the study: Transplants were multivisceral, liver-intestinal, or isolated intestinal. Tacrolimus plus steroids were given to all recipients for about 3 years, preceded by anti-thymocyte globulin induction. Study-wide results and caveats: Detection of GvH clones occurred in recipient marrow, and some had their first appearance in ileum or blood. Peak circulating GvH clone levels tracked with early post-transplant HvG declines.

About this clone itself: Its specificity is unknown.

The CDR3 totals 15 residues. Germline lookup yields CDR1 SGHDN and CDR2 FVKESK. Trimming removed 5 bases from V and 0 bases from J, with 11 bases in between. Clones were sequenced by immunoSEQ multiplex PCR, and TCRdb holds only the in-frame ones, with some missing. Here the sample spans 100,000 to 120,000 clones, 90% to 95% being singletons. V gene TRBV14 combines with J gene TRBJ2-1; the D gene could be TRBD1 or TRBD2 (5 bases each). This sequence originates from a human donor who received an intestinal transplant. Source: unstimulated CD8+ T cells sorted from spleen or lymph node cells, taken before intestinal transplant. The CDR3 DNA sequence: TGTGCCAGCAGCAGAGGGGATAGCTCCTACAATGAGCAGTTCTTC. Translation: CASSRGDSSYNEQFF.